What follows is one TCR beta chain and its context. What it binds is not known. The germline V gene has CDR1 MNHEY and CDR2 SVGAGI. CDR3 length: 16 amino acids. Trimming took off 4 bases at V and 0 bases at J, with 13 bases between the two ends. This sample stems from a study of identical twins. The cDNA had a unique molecular identifier and a template-switch universal primer site. MiXCR, run by TCRdb on the 5' RACE reads, gives a single entry per CDR3 protein. This table holds 500,000 to 600,000 distinct CDR3 sequences, 22% found once. General study points: Monozygotic twins shared more out-of-frame TCR alpha than recombination models predicted. It was cross-sectional statistical analysis, not following the same donors, that the conclusions relied on.

This same sample was also taken into another study, of T cells expressing NK-cell markers.

Sequenced: CD4+ T cells sorted from blood. The rearrangement joins TRBV6-5 to TRBJ2-1; weak D call: TRBD2 (5 bases). The origin of this receptor is a woman aged 18 to 35 in good health. The CDR3 here is CASSLVTGNSYNEQFF. The CDR3 DNA sequence: TGTGCCAGCAGTTTAGTGACCGGGAACTCCTACAATGAGCAGTTCTTC.